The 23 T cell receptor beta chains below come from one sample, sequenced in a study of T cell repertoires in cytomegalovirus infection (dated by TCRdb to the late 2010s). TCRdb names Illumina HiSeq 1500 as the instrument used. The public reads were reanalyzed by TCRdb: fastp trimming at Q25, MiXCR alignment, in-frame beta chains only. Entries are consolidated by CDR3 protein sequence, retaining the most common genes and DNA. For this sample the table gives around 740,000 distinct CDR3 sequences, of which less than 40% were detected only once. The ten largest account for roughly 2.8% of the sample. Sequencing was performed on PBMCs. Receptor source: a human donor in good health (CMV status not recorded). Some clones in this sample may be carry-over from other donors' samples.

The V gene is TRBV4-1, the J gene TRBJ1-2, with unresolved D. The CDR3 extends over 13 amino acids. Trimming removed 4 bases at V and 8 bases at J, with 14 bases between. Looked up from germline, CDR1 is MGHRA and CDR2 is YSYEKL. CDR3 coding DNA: TGCGCCAGCAGCCTTCATCTGCCCGGAGGCTACACCTTC. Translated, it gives CASSLHLPGGYTF.

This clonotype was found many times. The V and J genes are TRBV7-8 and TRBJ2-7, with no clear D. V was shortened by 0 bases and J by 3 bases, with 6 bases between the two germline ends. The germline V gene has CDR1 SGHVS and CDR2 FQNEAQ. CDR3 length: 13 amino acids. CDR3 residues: CASSLASHYEQYF. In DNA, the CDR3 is TGTGCCAGCAGCTTAGCCAGCCACTACGAGCAGTACTTC.

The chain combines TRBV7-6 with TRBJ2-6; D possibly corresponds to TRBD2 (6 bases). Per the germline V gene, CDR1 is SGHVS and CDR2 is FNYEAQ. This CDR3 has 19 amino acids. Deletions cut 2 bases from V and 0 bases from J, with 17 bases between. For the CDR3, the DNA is TGTGCCAGCAGCTTAACCCTTGGAGGGACCATCTCTGGGGCCAACGTCCTGACTTTC. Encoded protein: CASSLTLGGTISGANVLTF.

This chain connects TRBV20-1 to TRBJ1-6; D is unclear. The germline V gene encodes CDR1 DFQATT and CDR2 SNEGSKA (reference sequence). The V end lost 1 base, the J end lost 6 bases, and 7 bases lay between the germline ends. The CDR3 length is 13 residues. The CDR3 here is CSARASLNSPLHF. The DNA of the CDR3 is TGCAGTGCTAGAGCCTCACTTAATTCACCCCTCCACTTT.

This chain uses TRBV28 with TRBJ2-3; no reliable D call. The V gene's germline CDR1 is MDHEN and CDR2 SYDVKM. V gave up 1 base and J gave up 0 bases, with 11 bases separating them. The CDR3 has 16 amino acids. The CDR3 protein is CASSLSSVSSTDTQYF. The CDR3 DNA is TGTGCCAGCAGTTTATCATCGGTCTCTAGCACAGATACGCAGTATTTT.

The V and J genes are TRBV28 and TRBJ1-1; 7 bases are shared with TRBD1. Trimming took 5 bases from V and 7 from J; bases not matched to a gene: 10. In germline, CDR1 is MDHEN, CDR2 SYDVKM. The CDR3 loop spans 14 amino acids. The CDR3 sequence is CASSPDRVGREAFF. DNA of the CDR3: TGTGCCAGCAGTCCCGACAGGGTGGGGCGTGAAGCTTTCTTT.

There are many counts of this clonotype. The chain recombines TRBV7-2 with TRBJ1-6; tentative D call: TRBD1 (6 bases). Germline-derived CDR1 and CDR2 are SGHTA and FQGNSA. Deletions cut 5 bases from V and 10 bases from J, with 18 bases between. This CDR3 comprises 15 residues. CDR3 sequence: CASSLTGRLHSPLHF. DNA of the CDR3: TGTGCCAGCAGCCTGACAGGCAGGTTGCACTCACCCCTCCACTTT.

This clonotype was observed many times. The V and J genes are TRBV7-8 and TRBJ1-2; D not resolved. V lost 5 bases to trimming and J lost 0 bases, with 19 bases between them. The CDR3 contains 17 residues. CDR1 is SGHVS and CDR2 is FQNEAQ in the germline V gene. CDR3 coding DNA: TGTGCCAGCAGCCATTTGCGGCGGCACCCCTCTAACTATGGCTACACCTTC. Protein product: CASSHLRRHPSNYGYTF.

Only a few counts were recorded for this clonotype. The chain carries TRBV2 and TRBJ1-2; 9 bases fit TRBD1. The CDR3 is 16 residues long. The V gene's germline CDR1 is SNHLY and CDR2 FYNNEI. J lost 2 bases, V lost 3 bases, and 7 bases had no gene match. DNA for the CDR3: TGTGCCAGCAGTGATGATACCGGGACAGGGAACTATGGCTACACCTTC. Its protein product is CASSDDTGTGNYGYTF.

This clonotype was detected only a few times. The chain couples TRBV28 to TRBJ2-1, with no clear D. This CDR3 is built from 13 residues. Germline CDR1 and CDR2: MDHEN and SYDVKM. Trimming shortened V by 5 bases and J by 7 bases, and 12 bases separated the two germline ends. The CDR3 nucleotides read TGTGCCAGCAGTCCCCAATCAGAAAATGAGCAGTTCTTC. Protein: CASSPQSENEQFF.

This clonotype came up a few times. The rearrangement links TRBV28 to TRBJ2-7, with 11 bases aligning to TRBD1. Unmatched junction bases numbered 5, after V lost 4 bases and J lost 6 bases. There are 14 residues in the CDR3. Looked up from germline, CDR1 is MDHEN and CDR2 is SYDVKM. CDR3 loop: CASSSWTGGSEQYF. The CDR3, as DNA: TGTGCCAGCAGTTCTTGGACAGGGGGCAGCGAGCAGTACTTC.

DNA of the CDR3: TGTGCCAGCAGCTCTGACAGGGACGTGACTAATGAAAAACTGTTTTTT. Translating it yields CASSSDRDVTNEKLFF. The chain has TRBV5-4 and TRBJ1-4; 7 nucleotides line up with TRBD1. Germline CDR1 reads SGHNT; CDR2 reads YYREEE (reference sequence). This CDR3 spans 16 amino acids. The ends lost 3 bases at V and 2 bases at J; junction bases unmatched: 7.

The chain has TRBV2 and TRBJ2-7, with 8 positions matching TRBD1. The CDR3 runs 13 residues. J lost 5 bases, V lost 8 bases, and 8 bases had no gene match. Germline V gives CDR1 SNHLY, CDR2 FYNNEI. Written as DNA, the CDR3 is TGTGCCAGCCCGGGACAGGATGATGACGAGCAGTACTTC. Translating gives CASPGQDDDEQYF.

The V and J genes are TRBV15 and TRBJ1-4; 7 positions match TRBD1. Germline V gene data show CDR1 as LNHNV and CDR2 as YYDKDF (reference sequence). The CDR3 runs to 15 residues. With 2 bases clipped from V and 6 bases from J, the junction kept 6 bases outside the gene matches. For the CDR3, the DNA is TGTGCCACCAGCAGACAGCGACAGGGAGATGAAAAACTGTTTTTT. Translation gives CATSRQRQGDEKLFF. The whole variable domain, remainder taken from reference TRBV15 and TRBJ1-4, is DAMVIQNPRYQVTQFGKPVTLSCSQTLNHNVMYWYQQKSSQAPKLLFHYYDKDFNNEADTPDNFQSRRPNTSFCFLDIRSPGLGDTAMYLCATSRQRQGDEKLFFGSGTQLSVL.

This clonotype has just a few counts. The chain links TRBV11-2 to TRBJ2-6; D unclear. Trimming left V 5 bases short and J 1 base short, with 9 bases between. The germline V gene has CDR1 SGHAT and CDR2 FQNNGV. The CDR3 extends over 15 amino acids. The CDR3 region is CASSLPLSGANVLTF. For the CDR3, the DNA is TGTGCCAGCAGCCTACCGCTATCTGGGGCCAACGTCCTGACTTTC.

The CDR3 coding sequence is TGCAGTGCGCCGGGTAAGGGTAGCGCGCCCTACGAGCAGTACTTC. Translating it yields CSAPGKGSAPYEQYF. The chain has TRBV20-1 and TRBJ2-7; D might be TRBD2 (5 bases). CDR3 length: 15 amino acids. Trimming took 6 bases from V and 2 from J, leaving 20 bases between them. Germline values: CDR1 DFQATT, CDR2 SNEGSKA (reference sequence).

CDR3 residues: CASSLGTPLYEQYF. CDR3 bases: TGCGCCAGCAGCTTGGGGACGCCACTCTACGAGCAGTACTTC. This chain uses TRBV5-1 with TRBJ2-7; no clear D. The germline V and J ends were trimmed by 0 bases and 3 bases, with 10 bases remaining between them. Germline values: CDR1 SGHRS, CDR2 YFSETQ. The CDR3 extends over 14 amino acids.

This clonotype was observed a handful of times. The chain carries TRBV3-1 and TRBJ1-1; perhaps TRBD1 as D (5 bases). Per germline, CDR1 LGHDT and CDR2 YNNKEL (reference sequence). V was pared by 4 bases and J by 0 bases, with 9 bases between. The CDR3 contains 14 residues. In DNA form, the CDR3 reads TGTGCCAGCAGCCCGGGACGGCTGAACACTGAAGCTTTCTTT. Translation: CASSPGRLNTEAFF.

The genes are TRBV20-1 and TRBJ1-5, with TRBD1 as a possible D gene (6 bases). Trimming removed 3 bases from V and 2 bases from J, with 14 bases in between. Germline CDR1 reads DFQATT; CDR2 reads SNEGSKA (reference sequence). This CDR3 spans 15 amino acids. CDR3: CSASGGALGNQPQHF. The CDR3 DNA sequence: TGCAGTGCTAGTGGGGGGGCTTTGGGCAATCAGCCCCAGCATTTT.

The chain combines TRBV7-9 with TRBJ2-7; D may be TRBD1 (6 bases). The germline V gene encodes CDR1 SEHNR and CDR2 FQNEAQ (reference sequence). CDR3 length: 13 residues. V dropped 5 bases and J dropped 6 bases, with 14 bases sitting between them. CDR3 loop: CASSHGTYREQYF. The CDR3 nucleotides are TGTGCCAGCAGCCACGGGACATACCGCGAGCAGTACTTC.

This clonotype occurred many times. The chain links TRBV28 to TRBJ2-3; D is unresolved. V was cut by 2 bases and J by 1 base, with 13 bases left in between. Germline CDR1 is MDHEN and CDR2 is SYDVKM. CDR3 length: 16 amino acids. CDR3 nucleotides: TGTGCCAGCAGTTTACGGGTGCGGTTGGGCACAGATACGCAGTATTTT. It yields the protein CASSLRVRLGTDTQYF.

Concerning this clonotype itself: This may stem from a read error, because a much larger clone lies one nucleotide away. For the CDR3, the DNA is TGTTCCAGCAACGGGGGAGGGGGATTTCAGACAGATACGCAGTATTTT. Protein product: CSSNGGGGFQTDTQYF. The rearrangement joins TRBV7-2 to TRBJ2-3; a possible D gene is TRBD2 (7 bases). The germline gives CDR1 SGHTA, CDR2 FQGNSA. The CDR3 has 16 residues. Full variable domain (outside the CDR3, taken from reference TRBV7-2 and TRBJ2-3): GAGVSQSPSNKVTEKGKDVELRCDPISGHTALYWYRQSLGQGLEFLIYFQGNSAPDKSGLPSDRFSAERTGGSVSTLTIQRTQQEDSAVYLCSSNGGGGFQTDTQYFGPGTRLTVL.

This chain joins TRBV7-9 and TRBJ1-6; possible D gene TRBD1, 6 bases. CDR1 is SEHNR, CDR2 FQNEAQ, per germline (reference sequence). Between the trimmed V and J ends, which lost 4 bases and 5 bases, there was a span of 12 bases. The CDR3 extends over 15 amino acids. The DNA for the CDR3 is TGTGCCAGCAGCTCGAACAACAGGGATAATTCACCCCTCCACTTT. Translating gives CASSSNNRDNSPLHF.